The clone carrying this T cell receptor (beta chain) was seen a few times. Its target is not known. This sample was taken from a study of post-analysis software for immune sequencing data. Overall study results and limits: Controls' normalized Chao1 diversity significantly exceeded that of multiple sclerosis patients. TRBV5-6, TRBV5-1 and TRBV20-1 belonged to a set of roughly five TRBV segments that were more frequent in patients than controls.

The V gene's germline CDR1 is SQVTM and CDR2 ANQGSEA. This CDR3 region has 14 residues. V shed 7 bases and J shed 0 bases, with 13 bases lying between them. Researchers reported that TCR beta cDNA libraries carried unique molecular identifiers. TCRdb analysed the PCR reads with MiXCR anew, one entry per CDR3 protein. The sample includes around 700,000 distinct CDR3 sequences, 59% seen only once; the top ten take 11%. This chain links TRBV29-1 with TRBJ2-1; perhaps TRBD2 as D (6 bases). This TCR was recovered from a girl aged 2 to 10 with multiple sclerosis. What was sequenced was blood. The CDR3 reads CSESGQSSYNEQFF. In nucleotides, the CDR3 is TGCAGCGAGAGCGGGCAGAGCTCCTACAATGAGCAGTTCTTC.